This T cell receptor beta chain was documented in a study of blood T cells in healthy people across ages. Study-wide points: Without sorted subsets, naive and antigen-experienced compartments could not be conclusively compared. Long-lived donors carried more naive CD4+ cells and greater diversity than aged donors. Older age coincided with a roughly linear decline in TCR beta diversity per million T cells.

Per germline, CDR1 SGHAT and CDR2 FQNNGV. With 3 bases clipped from V and 6 bases from J, the junction kept 10 bases outside the gene matches. CDR3 length equals 16 residues. The second PCR ran roughly 6 to 12 cycles with a sample-barcoded 5' primer and J-beta primers. There were at least 3 million CDR3-containing paired-end reads obtained from each sample. TCRdb fed the 5' RACE reads into MiXCR, producing one record per CDR3 protein. The data show approximately 680,000 distinct CDR3 sequences, less than 40% seen once. About this clonotype: Its antigen is undetermined. Just one base apart from a much larger clone, this may be a read error.

The chain combines TRBV11-2 with TRBJ2-7; 11 bases are shared with TRBD2. Sequencing was performed on blood. The clonotype comes from an elderly woman in good health. CDR3 sequence reads: CASSFPTSGGPTEQYF. The CDR3 DNA reads as TGTGCCAGCAGCTTCCCTACTAGCGGGGGTCCCACCGAGCAGTACTTC.